The 10 T cell receptor beta chains below all came from one sample that was sequenced in a study of T cells in Graves' hyperthyroidism and ophthalmopathy. The CDR3 regions of TCR beta were amplified from RNA transcripts. When the TCR CDR3 underwent first-round RT-PCR, the HTBI primer set was used. TCRdb reprocessed the multiplex PCR reads via MiXCR and lists one record per CDR3 protein. The sample includes hundreds of thousands of distinct CDR3 sequences, around 40% of them seen just once. Sequencing used blood. The receptors shown here come from a middle-aged woman with Graves' hyperthyroidism.

This clonotype came up many times. The CDR3 bases are TGTGCCAGCAGCCGACTTACAGGTGGGAACACTGAAGCTTTCTTT. It is translated as CASSRLTGGNTEAFF. V and J are TRBV7-3 and TRBJ1-1, with a possible D match to TRBD1 (5 bases). CDR1 and CDR2 from the germline V gene are SGHTA and FQGTGA. The V end was cut by 5 bases, the J end by 1 base, with 14 bases between. The CDR3 is made up of 15 amino acids.

This clonotype was detected many times. The V call is TRBV7-2, the J call TRBJ1-6, with D unresolved. Trimming took 1 base from V and 7 from J, leaving 8 bases between them. The length of the CDR3 is 14 residues. Per germline, CDR1 SGHTA and CDR2 FQGNSA. Written as DNA, the CDR3 is TGTGCCAGCAGCTTAGAGGACCTGAATTCACCCCTCCACTTT. This codes for CASSLEDLNSPLHF.

At least ten counts were recorded for this clonotype. The V gene is TRBV12-3 or TRBV12-4, the J gene TRBJ1-5; no definite D call. The CDR3 runs to 13 residues. Trimming removed 3 bases at V and 6 bases at J, with 9 bases between. The CDR3, as DNA: TGTGCCAGCAGTTTTGGTCCCGGTCAGCCCCAGCATTTT. It is translated as CASSFGPGQPQHF.

This clonotype was counted between two and nine times. The chain is built from TRBV13 and TRBJ1-1; D not resolved. V was clipped by 2 bases and J by 4 bases, with 8 bases between them. The CDR3 runs 13 residues. The germline V gene encodes CDR1 PRHDT and CDR2 FYEKMQ (reference sequence). CDR3 region: CASSLYLRTEAFF. The CDR3 DNA reads TGTGCCAGCAGCTTATATCTGCGCACTGAAGCTTTCTTT.

The chain joins TRBV20-1 to TRBJ2-5; maybe TRBD2 (5 bases). The CDR3 covers 14 residues. Germline assignment: CDR1 DFQATT and CDR2 SNEGSKA (reference sequence). Trimming pared 1 base from V and 5 bases from J, leaving 14 bases between. In DNA, the CDR3 is TGCAGTGCTAGAGCTTCACGGGGTGGGGAGACCCAGTACTTC. Translated, it gives CSARASRGGETQYF.

This clonotype has just one count. Just one base apart from a much larger clone, this may be a read error. The rearrangement links TRBV19 to TRBJ2-7, with 9 bases identical to TRBD1. The CDR3 spans 14 residues. Looked up from germline, CDR1 is LNHDA and CDR2 is SQIVND (reference sequence). V lost 6 bases to trimming and J lost 2 bases; unmatched junction nucleotides: 5. CDR3 protein: CASSRDRDAYEQYF. The CDR3 DNA sequence: TGTGCCAGTAGCCGGGACAGGGATGCCTACGAGCAGTACTTC.

Worth noting for this clonotype: Given a much more abundant clone one base away, this may be a read error. The chain uses TRBV5-1 and TRBJ2-7; D call uncertain. The V gene's germline CDR1 is SGHRS and CDR2 YFSETQ. The CDR3 contains 13 residues. The CDR3 loop is CASSWTSYYEQHF. The CDR3 DNA is TGCGCCAGCAGCTGGACGTCCTACTACGAGCAGCACTTC.

The chain recombines TRBV12-3 or TRBV12-4 with TRBJ1-3, with D possibly matching TRBD1 (6 bases). With 5 bases removed from V and 0 bases from J, the gap between germline ends came to 14 bases. The CDR3 runs 16 residues. Here the CDR3 reads CASSRRDIRSGNTIYF. The DNA for the CDR3 is TGTGCCAGCAGTCGCCGGGACATACGCTCTGGAAACACCATATATTTT.

This clonotype has just one count. The conserved phenylalanine or tryptophan normally closing the CDR3 is absent here, so this likely arose from a read error. The rearrangement uses TRBV29-1 and TRBJ1-4, with D possibly being TRBD1 (6 bases). Trimming removed 8 bases from V and 4 bases from J, with 17 bases in between. Per germline, CDR1 SQVTM and CDR2 ANQGSEA. CDR3 size: 14 residues. The CDR3 here is CSIQGVKGNEKLFL. The DNA of the CDR3 is TGCAGCATACAGGGCGTTAAGGGTAATGAAAAACTGTTTTTA.

This clonotype was found a few times. The chain couples TRBV7-3 to TRBJ2-2; 10 bases agree with TRBD2. This CDR3 region has 18 residues. With V trimmed by 5 bases and J by 4 bases, 13 bases remained unmatched. Germline CDR1 is SGHTA and CDR2 is FQGTGA. The CDR3: CASSPRLTSGLSTGELFF. The DNA of the CDR3 is TGTGCCAGCAGCCCGCGCCTGACTAGCGGGTTGTCCACCGGGGAGCTGTTTTTT.